The 28 T cell receptor beta chains below come from one sample, sequenced in a study of cytomegalovirus exposure and HLA in healthy donors. PCR amplification relied on 60 Vbeta primers (plus 13 Jbeta primers). Some clones are missing from TCRdb's copy, which holds only in-frame ones; the method was immunoSEQ multiplex PCR. In all, the sample yields 100,000 to 150,000 clones. The sequenced sample consisted of PBMCs. These TCRs come from a man between 18 and 29 years old in good health and CMV-seronegative.

CDR3 nucleotides: TGTGCCTGGAGTGTAACCTTAACTAGCGGGGGTCCCGGGGAGCTGTTTTTT. Amino acid sequence: CAWSVTLTSGGPGELFF. The rearrangement joins TRBV30 to TRBJ2-2, with 11 positions matching TRBD2. Losses at the gene ends were 0 bases for V and 6 bases for J; bases not matched to a gene: 9. The CDR3 covers 17 residues. The germline gives CDR1 GTSNPN, CDR2 SVGIG (reference sequence).

V is TRBV11-2 and J is TRBJ2-2; D ambiguous. CDR3 length equals 12 residues. Between the trimmed V and J ends, which lost 8 bases and 7 bases, there was a span of 11 bases. The germline gives CDR1 SGHAT, CDR2 FQNNGV. CDR3 protein: CASGRSGGELFF. CDR3 sequence (DNA): TGTGCCAGCGGTCGGTCGGGCGGGGAGCTGTTTTTT.

The V and J genes are TRBV28 and TRBJ2-7; TRBD2 agrees at 10 bases. The trim removed 7 bases at V and 3 bases at J, leaving 6 bases unmatched. There are 14 residues in the CDR3. Germline CDR1 and CDR2: MDHEN and SYDVKM. The CDR3 protein is CASTPGLAYYEQYF. CDR3 nucleotide sequence: TGTGCCAGCACTCCGGGACTAGCGTACTACGAGCAGTACTTC.

V usage is TRBV7-9 and J usage is TRBJ1-1; D gene uncertain. V dropped 1 base and J dropped 1 base, with 7 bases sitting between them. The CDR3 extends over 14 amino acids. Germline CDR1 is SEHNR and CDR2 is FQNEAQ (reference sequence). The DNA for the CDR3 is TGTGCCAGCAGCTTAGTGCGGGAGAACACTGAAGCTTTCTTT. Translated, it gives CASSLVRENTEAFF.

The V call is TRBV18, the J call TRBJ2-5, with TRBD2 as a possible D gene (7 bases). Germline loops: CDR1 KGHSH, CDR2 LQKENI. CDR3 size: 13 residues. Trimming cost V 5 bases and J 5 bases, with 12 bases left between them. CDR3 DNA sequence: TGTGCCAGCTCAGCACAGGGAGGGGAGACCCAGTACTTC. It codes for CASSAQGGETQYF.

This sequence joins TRBV25-1 and TRBJ1-2; 9 bases line up with TRBD1. From germline, CDR1 is MGHDK and CDR2 SYGVNS. This CDR3 contains 13 residues. V was clipped by 7 bases and J by 7 bases; unmatched bases: 7. The CDR3 loop is CASNDRGVGGYTF. The CDR3 region has the DNA TGTGCCAGCAATGACAGGGGGGTGGGTGGCTACACCTTC.

The genes are TRBV30 and TRBJ1-6, with D unclear. The V and J ends lost 2 bases and 7 bases respectively, with 6 bases between them. Germline V gene lookup returns CDR1 GTSNPN and CDR2 SVGIG (reference sequence). The CDR3 spans 12 residues. The CDR3 DNA reads TGTGCCTGGAGTTCGGGGAATTCACCCCTCCACTTT. Protein product: CAWSSGNSPLHF.

The V and J genes are TRBV7-3 and TRBJ1-2, with a weak D call TRBD1 (5 bases). Germline CDR1 is SGHTA and CDR2 is FQGTGA. The CDR3 has 15 amino acids. V was trimmed by 4 bases and J by 3 bases, leaving 15 bases between them. The CDR3 spells CASSSQGRVDYGYTF. The DNA of the CDR3 is TGTGCCAGCAGCTCCCAGGGCAGGGTTGACTATGGCTACACCTTC.

The rearrangement uses TRBV18 and TRBJ1-5; D uncertain. In germline, CDR1 is KGHSH, CDR2 LQKENI. This CDR3 contains 17 residues. Trimming cost V 2 bases and J 2 bases, with 16 bases left between them. CDR3 in amino acids: CASSPTPQRYGNQPQHF. The CDR3 nucleotides read TGTGCCAGCTCACCAACCCCCCAGCGGTATGGCAATCAGCCCCAGCATTTT.

This chain connects TRBV28 to TRBJ2-7, with 7 bases lining up with TRBD2. Trimming cost V 3 bases and J 7 bases; bases outside gene matches: 18. The CDR3 spans 17 residues. Germline CDR1 is MDHEN and CDR2 is SYDVKM. The CDR3 reads CASSFLVLGRGTKEQYF. The CDR3 DNA follows: TGTGCCAGCAGTTTTTTGGTTTTGGGGAGGGGAACGAAAGAGCAGTACTTC. The variable domain in full, completed from reference TRBV28 and TRBJ2-7, reads DVKVTQSSRYLVKRTGEKVFLECVQDMDHENMFWYRQDPGLGLRLIYFSYDVKMKEKGDIPEGYSVSREKKERFSLILESASTNQTSMYLCASSFLVLGRGTKEQYFGPGTRLTVT.

The gene calls are TRBV5-1 and TRBJ1-2; TRBD1 aligns across 12 bases. The CDR3 runs 16 residues. Germline CDR1 SGHRS, CDR2 YFSETQ. Trimming cost V 3 bases and J 3 bases; bases outside gene matches: 6. CDR3 sequence: CASSYGTGGADYGYTF. The CDR3 bases are TGCGCCAGCAGCTACGGGACAGGGGGCGCAGACTATGGCTACACCTTC.

V and J are TRBV10-1 and TRBJ2-5, with TRBD1 matching over 7 bases. The CDR3 contains 13 residues. Germline CDR1 WNHNN, CDR2 SYGVQD (reference sequence). The ends lost 3 bases at V and 11 bases at J; junction bases unmatched: 9. In DNA, the CDR3 is TGCGCCAGCAGTGAAGGGGGCTCAGGCGGGCAGTACTTC. Translating gives CASSEGGSGGQYF.

As regards this clone: At one boundary the junction diverges from the germline segment, which might be a read error. This chain connects TRBV7-7 to TRBJ2-1, with 7 bases lining up with TRBD1. The CDR3 sequence is 15 residues long. CDR1 and CDR2 (germline): SSHAT, FNYEAQ (reference sequence). The CDR3 DNA reads as TGTGCTAGCAGCCTAACCCGGACAGGCTACAATGAGCAGTTCTTC. Protein sequence: CASSLTRTGYNEQFF.

The J gene is TRBJ2-1, the V gene TRBV2; 8 bases are shared with TRBD2. The CDR3 is 14 residues long. The V gene's germline CDR1 is SNHLY and CDR2 FYNNEI. With V trimmed by 7 bases and J by 9 bases, 11 bases remained unmatched. CDR3 nucleotide sequence: TGTGCCAGCAAGCCCGGGACTAGGGACGGTGAGCAGTTCTTC. Protein sequence: CASKPGTRDGEQFF.

This chain uses TRBV6-1 with TRBJ1-4, with D perhaps matching TRBD1 (5 bases). This CDR3 has 15 residues. V was clipped by 6 bases and J by 7 bases, with 18 bases between them. Germline V lookup: CDR1 MNHNS, CDR2 SASEGT. Here the CDR3 DNA reads TGTGCCAGCAGGGGGGGTGAGGGGCTAGGTGAAAAACTGTTTTTT. Translating it yields CASRGGEGLGEKLFF.

The V call is TRBV9, the J call TRBJ1-1, with TRBD1 matching over 9 bases. Germline V gene lookup returns CDR1 SGDLS and CDR2 YYNGEE. The CDR3 runs to 15 residues. V was pared by 3 bases and J by 3 bases, with 6 bases of the junction left unmatched. CDR3 protein: CASSALQGAYTEAFF. The CDR3 DNA reads as TGTGCCAGCAGCGCACTACAGGGGGCGTACACTGAAGCTTTCTTT. The full variable domain, with the rest looked up from reference TRBV9 and TRBJ1-1, is DSGVTQTPKHLITATGQRVTLRCSPRSGDLSVYWYQQSLDQGLQFLIQYYNGEERAKGNILERFSAQQFPDLHSELNLSSLELGDSALYFCASSALQGAYTEAFFGQGTRLTVV.

A remark on this clone: Distinct nucleotide sequences in the sample also encode this CDR3. V is TRBV4-1 and J is TRBJ1-1; a possible D gene is TRBD1 (6 bases). The CDR3 extends over 17 amino acids. Trimming took 1 base from V and 1 from J, leaving 16 bases between them. The germline CDR1 and CDR2 sequences are MGHRA and YSYEKL. For the CDR3, the DNA is TGCGCCAGCAGCCAAGGTGGCGGACAGAGGGGGAACACTGAAGCTTTCTTT. The encoded protein is CASSQGGGQRGNTEAFF.

CDR3 amino acids: CAWSPSGGTDTQYF. CDR3 bases: TGTGCCTGGAGCCCTAGCGGGGGGACAGATACGCAGTATTTT. The rearrangement joins TRBV30 to TRBJ2-3, with 11 bases fitting TRBD2. J lost 3 bases, V lost 3 bases, and 2 bases had no gene match. CDR3 length: 14 amino acids. CDR1 and CDR2 from the germline V gene are GTSNPN and SVGIG (reference sequence).

CDR3 nucleotides: TGTGCCAGCAGTCCGAGACTGCCCGGCGGCACTGAAGCTTTCTTT. It is translated as CASSPRLPGGTEAFF. The chain has TRBV2 and TRBJ1-1, with D uncertain. The length of the CDR3 is 15 residues. The V end lost 5 bases, the J end lost 4 bases, and 17 bases lay between the germline ends. Germline CDR1 SNHLY, CDR2 FYNNEI.

The chain uses TRBV19 and TRBJ1-5; 12 positions agree with TRBD1. This CDR3 has 15 amino acids. V lost 5 bases and J lost 7; bases outside the gene matches: 6. The germline V gene has CDR1 LNHDA and CDR2 SQIVND (reference sequence). The CDR3 sequence is CASSPGQGAWQPQHF. For the CDR3, the DNA is TGTGCCAGTAGTCCGGGACAGGGGGCTTGGCAGCCCCAGCATTTT. Using reference TRBV19 and TRBJ1-5 for the parts outside the CDR3, the full variable domain is DGGITQSPKYLFRKEGQNVTLSCEQNLNHDAMYWYRQDPGQGLRLIYYSQIVNDFQKGDIAEGYSVSREKKESFPLTVTSAQKNPTAFYLCASSPGQGAWQPQHFGDGTRLSIL.

CDR3 residues: CASNPGLKNNEQFF. The CDR3 DNA is TGCGCCAGCAATCCGGGACTAAAAAACAATGAGCAGTTCTTC. The chain recombines TRBV5-1 with TRBJ2-1, with 7 bases that match TRBD2. Trimming removed 6 bases from V and 5 bases from J; junction bases left unmatched: 8. Germline V lookup: CDR1 SGHRS, CDR2 YFSETQ. CDR3 length: 14 residues. Looking up the rest from reference TRBV5-1 and TRBJ2-1 gives the full variable domain: KAGVTQTPRYLIKTRGQQVTLSCSPISGHRSVSWYQQTPGQGLQFLFEYFSETQRNKGNFPGRFSGRQFSNSRSEMNVSTLELGDSALYLCASNPGLKNNEQFFGPGTRLTVL.

This rearrangement joins TRBV6-1 to TRBJ2-7; 8 bases map to TRBD2. The J segment lost 1 base and the V segment lost 3 bases, leaving 8 bases of the junction unmatched. Per germline, CDR1 MNHNS and CDR2 SASEGT. The CDR3 sequence is 16 residues long. CDR3 sequence (DNA): TGTGCCAGCAGTGATATAGCGGGACTTTCATCCTACGAGCAGTACTTC. Residues: CASSDIAGLSSYEQYF.

V and J are TRBV5-6 and TRBJ2-7, with 7 bases aligning to TRBD2. This CDR3 spans 18 amino acids. Trimming cost V 0 bases and J 6 bases; bases outside gene matches: 18. CDR1 is SGHDT and CDR2 is YYEEEE in the germline V gene. The CDR3 DNA is TGTGCCAGCAGCTTGGGGCTAGCGGCCTTCACTATTGGTAGCGAGCAGTACTTC. Amino acid sequence: CASSLGLAAFTIGSEQYF.

The chain joins TRBV4-1 to TRBJ1-2; TRBD1 agrees at 7 bases. This CDR3 spans 16 amino acids. Looked up from germline, CDR1 is MGHRA and CDR2 is YSYEKL. J gave up 4 bases and V 0 bases, and 8 bases lay outside the gene matches. The CDR3 here is CASSQDEGQKLYGYTF. For the CDR3, the DNA is TGCGCCAGCAGCCAAGATGAGGGACAGAAGCTCTATGGCTACACCTTC.

J is TRBJ1-5 and V is TRBV30; D remains unclear. From germline, CDR1 is GTSNPN and CDR2 SVGIG (reference sequence). V was clipped by 3 bases and J by 7 bases, with 16 bases between them. The CDR3 is 14 amino acids. The CDR3 spells CAWRAAASGQPQHF. The CDR3 region has the DNA TGTGCCTGGAGGGCCGCCGCATCGGGGCAGCCCCAGCATTTT. Filled out from reference TRBV30 and TRBJ1-5, the complete variable domain reads SQTIHQWPATLVQPVGSPLSLECTVEGTSNPNLYWYRQAAGRGLQLLFYSVGIGQISSEVPQNLSASRPQDRQFILSSKKLLLSDSGFYLCAWRAAASGQPQHFGDGTRLSIL.

The chain couples TRBV19 to TRBJ1-1; D is unresolved. This CDR3 is 14 amino acids long. Trimming cost V 2 bases and J 6 bases, with 13 bases left between them. Germline values: CDR1 LNHDA, CDR2 SQIVND (reference sequence). DNA for the CDR3: TGTGCCAGTAGTATAATGGAGGGAATCGCTGAAGCTTTCTTT. Translated, it gives CASSIMEGIAEAFF.

The genes are TRBV6-1 and TRBJ2-5, with TRBD1 matching 8 bases. The assigned J gene may be wrong: the sequence end matches TRBJ2-7 better. The CDR3 spans 14 residues. Germline V gene lookup returns CDR1 MNHNS and CDR2 SASEGT. For the CDR3, the DNA is TGTGCCAGCAGTGACGTGACAGGGGTCGACGAGCAGTACTTC. This encodes CASSDVTGVDEQYF.

The chain combines TRBV4-1 with TRBJ1-4; perhaps TRBD1 as D (5 bases). This CDR3 has 14 residues. Germline lookup yields CDR1 MGHRA and CDR2 YSYEKL. V was pared by 1 base and J by 5 bases, with 8 bases between. CDR3 in amino acids: CASSQGQSNEKLFF. The CDR3 nucleotides are TGCGCCAGCAGCCAAGGACAGTCAAATGAAAAACTGTTTTTT.